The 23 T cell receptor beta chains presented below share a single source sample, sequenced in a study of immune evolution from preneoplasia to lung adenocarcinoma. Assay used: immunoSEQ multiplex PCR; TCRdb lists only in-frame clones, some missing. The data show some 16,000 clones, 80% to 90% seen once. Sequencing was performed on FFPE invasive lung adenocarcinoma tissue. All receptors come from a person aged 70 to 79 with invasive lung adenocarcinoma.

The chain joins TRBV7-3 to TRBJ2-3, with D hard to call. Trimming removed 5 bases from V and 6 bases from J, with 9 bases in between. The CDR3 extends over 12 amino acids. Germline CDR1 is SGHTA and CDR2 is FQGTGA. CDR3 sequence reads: CASSQGSDTQYF. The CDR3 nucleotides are TGTGCCAGCAGCCAAGGGTCGGATACGCAGTATTTT.

As DNA, the CDR3 is TGTGCCAGCAGCTTTGGTGACCGGACCCGTAACTATGGCTACACCTTC. Amino acid sequence: CASSFGDRTRNYGYTF. The chain uses TRBV5-4 and TRBJ1-2, with D hard to call. The V and J ends lost 2 bases and 1 base respectively, with 15 bases between them. CDR3 length: 16 amino acids. Germline loops: CDR1 SGHNT, CDR2 YYREEE (reference sequence). The full variable domain, rest sourced from reference TRBV5-4 and TRBJ1-2, is ETGVTQSPTHLIKTRGQQVTLRCSSQSGHNTVSWYQQALGQGPQFIFQYYREEENGRGNFPPRFSGLQFPNYSSELNVNALELDDSALYLCASSFGDRTRNYGYTFGSGTRLTVV.

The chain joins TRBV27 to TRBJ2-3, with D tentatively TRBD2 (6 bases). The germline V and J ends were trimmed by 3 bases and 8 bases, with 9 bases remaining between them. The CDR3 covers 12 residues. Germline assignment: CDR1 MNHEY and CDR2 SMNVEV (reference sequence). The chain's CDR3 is CASSLEGRTQYF. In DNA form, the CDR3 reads TGTGCCAGCAGTTTGGAGGGGCGTACGCAGTATTTT.

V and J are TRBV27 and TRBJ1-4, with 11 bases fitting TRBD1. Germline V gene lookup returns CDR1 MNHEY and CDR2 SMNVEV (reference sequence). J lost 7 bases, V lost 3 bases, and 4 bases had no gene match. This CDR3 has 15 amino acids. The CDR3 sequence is CASSLGTGGFEKLFF. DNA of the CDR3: TGTGCCAGCAGTTTGGGGACAGGGGGGTTTGAAAAACTGTTTTTT.

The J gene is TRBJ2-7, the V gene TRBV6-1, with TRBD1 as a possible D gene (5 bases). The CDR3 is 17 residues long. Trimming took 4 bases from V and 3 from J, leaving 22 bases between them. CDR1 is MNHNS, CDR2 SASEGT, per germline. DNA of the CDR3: TGTGCCAGCAGTGCCCGCGCTGACAGCCCAAAACTCTACGAGCAGTACTTC. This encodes CASSARADSPKLYEQYF.

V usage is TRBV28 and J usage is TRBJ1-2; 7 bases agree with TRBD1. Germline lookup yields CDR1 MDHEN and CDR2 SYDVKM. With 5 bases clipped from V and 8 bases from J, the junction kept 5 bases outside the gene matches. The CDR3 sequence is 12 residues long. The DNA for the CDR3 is TGTGCCAGCAGTAGGGGGCTTTTAGGCTACACCTTC. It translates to CASSRGLLGYTF.

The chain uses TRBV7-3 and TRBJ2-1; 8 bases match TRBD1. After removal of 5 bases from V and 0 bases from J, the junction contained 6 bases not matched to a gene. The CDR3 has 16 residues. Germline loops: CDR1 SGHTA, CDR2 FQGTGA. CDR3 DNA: TGTGCCAGCAGCGTTACAGGGGGGAGCTCCTACAATGAGCAGTTCTTC. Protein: CASSVTGGSSYNEQFF. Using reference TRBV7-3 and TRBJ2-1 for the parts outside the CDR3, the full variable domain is GAGVSQTPSNKVTEKGKYVELRCDPISGHTALYWYRQSLGQGPEFLIYFQGTGAADDSGLPNDRFFAVRPEGSVSTLKIQRTERGDSAVYLCASSVTGGSSYNEQFFGPGTRLTVL.

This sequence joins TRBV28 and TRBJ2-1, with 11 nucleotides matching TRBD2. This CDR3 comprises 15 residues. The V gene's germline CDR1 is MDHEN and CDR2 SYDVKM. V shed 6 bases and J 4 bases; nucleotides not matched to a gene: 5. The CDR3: CASSPSSGGYNEQFF. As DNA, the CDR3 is TGTGCCAGCAGCCCTTCTAGCGGGGGGTACAATGAGCAGTTCTTC.

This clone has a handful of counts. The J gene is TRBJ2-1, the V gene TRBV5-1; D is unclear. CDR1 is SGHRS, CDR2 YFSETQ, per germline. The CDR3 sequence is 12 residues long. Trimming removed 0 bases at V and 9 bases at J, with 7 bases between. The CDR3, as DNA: TGCGCCAGCAGCTTGGGGATGGGTGAGCAGTTCTTC. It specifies CASSLGMGEQFF.

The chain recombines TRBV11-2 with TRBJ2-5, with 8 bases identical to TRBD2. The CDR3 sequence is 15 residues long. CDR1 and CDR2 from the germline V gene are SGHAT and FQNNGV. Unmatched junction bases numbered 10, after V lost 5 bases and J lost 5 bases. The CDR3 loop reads CASSRGLVFSETQYF. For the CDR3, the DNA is TGTGCCAGCAGCAGGGGACTAGTTTTTTCGGAGACCCAGTACTTC.

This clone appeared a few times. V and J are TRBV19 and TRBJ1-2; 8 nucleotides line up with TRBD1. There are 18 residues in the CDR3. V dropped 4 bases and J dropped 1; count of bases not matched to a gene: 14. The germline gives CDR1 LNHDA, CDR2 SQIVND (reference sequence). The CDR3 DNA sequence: TGTGCCAGTAGTACACAAGGGACAGGTGCCTTTGGTAACTATGGCTACACCTTC. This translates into CASSTQGTGAFGNYGYTF.

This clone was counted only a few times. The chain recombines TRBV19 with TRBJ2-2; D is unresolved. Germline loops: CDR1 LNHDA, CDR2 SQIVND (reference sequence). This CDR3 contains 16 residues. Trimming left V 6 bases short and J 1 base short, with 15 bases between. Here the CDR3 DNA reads TGTGCCAGTAGCCGAGTTCGAACCCTGAACACCGGGGAGCTGTTTTTT. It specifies CASSRVRTLNTGELFF.

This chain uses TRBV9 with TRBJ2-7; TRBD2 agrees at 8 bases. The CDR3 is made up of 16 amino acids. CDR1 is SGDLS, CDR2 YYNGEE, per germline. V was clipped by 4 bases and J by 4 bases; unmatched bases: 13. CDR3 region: CASSPADGAGVYEQYF. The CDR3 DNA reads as TGTGCCAGCAGCCCAGCCGATGGAGCGGGAGTATACGAGCAGTACTTC.

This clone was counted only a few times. The CDR3: CASSLGSGSWSYEQYF. CDR3 nucleotides: TGTGCCAGCAGTTTGGGGAGCGGGAGTTGGTCCTACGAGCAGTACTTC. The J gene is TRBJ2-7, the V gene TRBV28; 8 bases are shared with TRBD2. Looked up from germline, CDR1 is MDHEN and CDR2 is SYDVKM. Trimming cost V 3 bases and J 1 base; bases outside gene matches: 8. The CDR3 has 16 amino acids.

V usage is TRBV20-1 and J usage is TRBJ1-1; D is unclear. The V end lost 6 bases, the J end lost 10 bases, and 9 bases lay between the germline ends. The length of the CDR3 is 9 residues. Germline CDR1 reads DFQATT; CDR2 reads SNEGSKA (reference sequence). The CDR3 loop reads CSADILAFF. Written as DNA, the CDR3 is TGCAGTGCCGACATTCTAGCTTTCTTT.

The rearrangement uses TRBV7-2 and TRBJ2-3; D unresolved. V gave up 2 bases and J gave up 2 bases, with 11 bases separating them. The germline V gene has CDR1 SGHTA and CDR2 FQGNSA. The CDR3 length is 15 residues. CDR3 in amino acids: CASSLMASLTDTQYF. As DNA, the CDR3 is TGTGCCAGCAGCTTAATGGCCTCCCTCACAGATACGCAGTATTTT.

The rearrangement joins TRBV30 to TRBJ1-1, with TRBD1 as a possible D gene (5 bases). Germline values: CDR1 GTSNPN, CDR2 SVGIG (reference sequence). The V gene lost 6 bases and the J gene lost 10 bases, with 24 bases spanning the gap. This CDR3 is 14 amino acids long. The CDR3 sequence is CACWEPTGRLAAFF. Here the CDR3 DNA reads TGTGCCTGTTGGGAACCAACAGGAAGGCTAGCAGCTTTCTTT.

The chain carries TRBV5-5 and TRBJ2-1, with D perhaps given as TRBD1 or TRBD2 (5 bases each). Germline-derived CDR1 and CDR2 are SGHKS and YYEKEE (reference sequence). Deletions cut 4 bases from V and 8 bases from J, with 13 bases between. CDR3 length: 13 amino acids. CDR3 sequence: CASSVPRGYEQFF. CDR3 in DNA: TGTGCCAGCAGCGTTCCGAGGGGCTATGAGCAGTTCTTC.

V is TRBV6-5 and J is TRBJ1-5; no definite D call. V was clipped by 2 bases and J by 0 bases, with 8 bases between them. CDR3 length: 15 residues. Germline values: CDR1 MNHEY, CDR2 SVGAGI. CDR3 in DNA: TGTGCCAGCAGTTACGGTCAGTTTAGCAATCAGCCCCAGCATTTT. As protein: CASSYGQFSNQPQHF.

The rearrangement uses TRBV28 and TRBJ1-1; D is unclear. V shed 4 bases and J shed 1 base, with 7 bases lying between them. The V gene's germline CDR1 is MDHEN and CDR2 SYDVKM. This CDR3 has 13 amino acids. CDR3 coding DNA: TGTGCCAGCAGTTCCACTAAGAACACTGAAGCTTTCTTT. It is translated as CASSSTKNTEAFF.

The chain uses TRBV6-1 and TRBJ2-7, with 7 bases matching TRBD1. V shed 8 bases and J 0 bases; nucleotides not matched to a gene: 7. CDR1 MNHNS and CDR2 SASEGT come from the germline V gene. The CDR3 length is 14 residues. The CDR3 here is CASVPTGSSYEQYF. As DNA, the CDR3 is TGTGCCAGCGTTCCGACAGGGAGCTCCTACGAGCAGTACTTC.

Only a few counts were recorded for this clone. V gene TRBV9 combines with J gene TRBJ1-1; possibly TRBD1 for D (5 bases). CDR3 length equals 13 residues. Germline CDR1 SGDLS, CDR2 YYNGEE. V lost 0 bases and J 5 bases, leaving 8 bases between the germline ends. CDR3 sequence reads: CASSVEGLTEAFF. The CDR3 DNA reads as TGTGCCAGCAGCGTAGAGGGACTGACTGAAGCTTTCTTT.

CDR3 sequence (DNA): TGTGCCATACGGGAGACAGGGGCCAACGTCCTGACTTTC. Translating gives CAIRETGANVLTF. This chain uses TRBV10-3 with TRBJ2-6; weak D call: TRBD2 (6 bases). Deletions cut 9 bases from V and 4 bases from J, with 10 bases between. CDR1 and CDR2 from the germline V gene are ENHRY and SYGVKD. The CDR3 covers 13 residues.